These T cell receptor beta chains were read from a single sample in a study of CD8 T cells in Susac syndrome. A single record per CDR3 protein comes from TCRdb applying MiXCR to the immunoSEQ multiplex PCR reads. Of under 200,000 distinct CDR3 sequences in the sample, around 95% were seen once. Material for sequencing was CD4+ T cells from PBMCs. The receptors originated from a human donor in good health. The conserved cysteine and the conserved F or W are not part of the CDR3 here.

j_gene: TRBJ1-2
v_gene: TRBV20-1
CDR3aa: SARGALGYT

j_gene: TRBJ1-2
v_gene: TRBV7-9
CDR3aa: ASSRRQGGGYT

j_gene: TRBJ2-2
v_gene: TRBV9
CDR3aa: ASSVPGGTGELF

j_gene: TRBJ2-1
v_gene: TRBV11-2
CDR3aa: ASSLDRGPYNEQF

j_gene: TRBJ2-5
v_gene: TRBV3-1
CDR3aa: ASSPSSGETQY

j_gene: TRBJ1-4
v_gene: TRBV29-1
CDR3aa: SVAAGGEDEKLF

j_gene: TRBJ1-6
v_gene: TRBV27
CDR3aa: ASSLRTFSPNSPLH

j_gene: TRBJ2-3
v_gene: TRBV7-9
CDR3aa: ASSLAQDTQY

j_gene: TRBJ2-2
v_gene: TRBV11-2
CDR3aa: ASSLSSALNTGELF

j_gene: TRBJ2-1
v_gene: TRBV20-1
CDR3aa: SAAGLADNEQF

j_gene: TRBJ1-1
v_gene: TRBV7-9
CDR3aa: ASSSIWRGNTEAF

j_gene: TRBJ1-2
v_gene: TRBV24-1
CDR3aa: ATSDSGNYGYT

j_gene: TRBJ2-3
v_gene: TRBV20-1
CDR3aa: SAPHRTSLADTQY

j_gene: TRBJ1-2
v_gene: TRBV3-1
CDR3aa: ASSQDSAGRGYT

j_gene: TRBJ2-1
v_gene: TRBV7-9
CDR3aa: ASSPSGVWSYNEQF

j_gene: TRBJ1-5
v_gene: TRBV5-6
CDR3aa: ASSGGTGERQPQH

j_gene: TRBJ2-1
v_gene: TRBV18
CDR3aa: ASSPGTNSYNEQF